This note documents a single T cell receptor beta chain sequence. The ends were cut back, 2 bases at V and 7 bases at J, with 17 bases in the middle. CDR3 length: 16 amino acids. Germline-derived CDR1 and CDR2 are SGHDN and FVKESK. The sample belongs to a study of identical twins. TCRdb reprocessed the 5' RACE reads with MiXCR, giving one entry per CDR3 protein. The sample includes roughly 1.6 million distinct CDR3 sequences, around a third of them seen just once. Source material: cord blood. The rearrangement links TRBV14 to TRBJ1-4; D is perhaps TRBD1 (6 bases). The clonotype was recovered from a newborn girl in good health. The CDR3 bases are TGTGCCAGCAGCCAACTTCCGGGGGCGAGGGGTGAAAAACTGTTTTTT. Protein product: CASSQLPGARGEKLFF.